The count of the clone carrying this T cell receptor (beta chain) is one. What it binds is unknown. One end of the junction varies from germline; a read error may be responsible. The people who donated were healthy Finnish babies having corrective surgery for congenital heart defects. Half of the eight donors gave roughly 0.45-1 mL blood during surgery. Genomic DNA was extracted from every available blood leukocyte. The sample originates from a study of human thymus T cells. Study-wide points: V and J gene usage appeared biased in thymic and blood repertoires.

Assay used: immunoSEQ multiplex PCR; TCRdb lists only in-frame clones, some missing. The data show just over 45,000 clones, 95% seen once. This CDR3 spans 15 amino acids. In germline, CDR1 is GTSNPN, CDR2 SVGIG (reference sequence). The TCR originated in a girl in the first two years of life with a congenital heart defect but otherwise immunologically healthy. The chain combines TRBV30 with TRBJ1-2, with D maybe TRBD1 (6 bases). The sequenced sample consisted of blood. CDR3 amino acids: CARSAGGGPNYGYTF. CDR3 nucleotides: TGTGCCCGGAGTGCGGGAGGGGGTCCTAACTATGGCTACACCTTC.